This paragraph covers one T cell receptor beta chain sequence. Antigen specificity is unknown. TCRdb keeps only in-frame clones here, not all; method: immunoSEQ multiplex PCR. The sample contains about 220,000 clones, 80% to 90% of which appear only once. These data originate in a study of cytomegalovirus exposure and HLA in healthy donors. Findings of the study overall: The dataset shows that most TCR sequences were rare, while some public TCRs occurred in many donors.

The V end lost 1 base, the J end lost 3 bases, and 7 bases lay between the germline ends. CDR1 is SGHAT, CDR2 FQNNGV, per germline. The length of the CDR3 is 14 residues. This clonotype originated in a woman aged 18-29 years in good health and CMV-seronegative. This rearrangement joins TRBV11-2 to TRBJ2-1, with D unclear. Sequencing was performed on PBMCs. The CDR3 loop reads CASSLAPSYNEQFF. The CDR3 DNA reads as TGTGCCAGCAGCTTAGCCCCCAGCTACAATGAGCAGTTCTTC.